This T cell receptor beta chain was observed in a study of tumor and adjacent non-tumor tissue in lung cancer. As for the study in general: The cohort had approximately 13 adenocarcinoma, a couple of squamous cell and 1 small cell patients. Each sample yielded 3.9 million or so productive TCRbeta reads on average.

CDR1 and CDR2 from the germline V gene are MNHEY and SVGAGI. The CDR3 spans 16 residues. RNA was extracted from bulk tissue without any cell sorting. A word on this clonotype: Its matching antigen is unknown. Sequence at one end of the junction differs from germline and may be a read error.

Study results and caveats: Significantly higher TCR diversity was found in tumor than normal lung. In normal lung, the top 100 clones were significantly more dominant than in tumor.

The library came from three nested PCR rounds adapted from ARM-PCR protocols. TCRdb used MiXCR to reprocess the multiplex PCR reads, holding one entry per CDR3 protein. This table holds approximately 79,000 distinct CDR3 sequences, around 65% found once. The TCR sequence derives from a man aged 70-80 years with non-small cell lung cancer. Sequenced material: lung tumor tissue. This sequence joins TRBV6-5 and TRBJ2-6; D gene unclear. Written as DNA, the CDR3 is TGTGCCAACAGTTGCCTGGCGGACTCTGGGGCCAACGTCCTGACTTTC. This translates into CANSCLADSGANVLTF.